Sequencing of this T cell receptor beta chain was carried out in a study of blood T cell repertoires in COVID-19. Across the study: The United States, Italy and Spain supplied acute and convalescent COVID-19 samples. The analysed material was cDNA or gDNA that came from T cells, B-cell-depleted T cells, or PBMCs.

In the original workflow: Estimated nucleated cell counts came from reference gene primer amplification. Assay: immunoSEQ multiplex PCR; the TCRdb copy retains only in-frame clones and omits some. V, J and clone size were drawn from that table, and D and trimming were deduced from the DNA. The sample consists of about 89,000 clones, about 78% of them appearing once. V lost 5 bases to trimming and J lost 1 base, with 8 bases between them. The CDR3 sequence is 13 residues long. Sequencing input: peripheral blood. The receptor was derived from a woman older than 75 with acute or convalescent COVID-19. The chain carries TRBV12-3 or TRBV12-4 and TRBJ1-1; D is unclear. The CDR3 loop is CASSLGSNTEAFF. CDR3 bases: TGTGCCAGCAGTCTCGGGTCGAACACTGAAGCTTTCTTT.